The 2 T cell receptor beta chains given below trace back to one sample, sequenced in a study of PD-L1 blockade in urothelial cancer. Method: immunoSEQ multiplex PCR; TCRdb's copy keeps in-frame clones and lacks some. The sample includes 29,000 or so clones, about four fifths of them seen just once. Time point: peripheral blood 6 weeks after treatment start. Specimen: PBMCs, collected around atezolizumab (anti-PD-L1) treatment. The source of these receptors is a man aged 65 to 85 with urothelial cancer.

CDR3 loop: CANREGAFF. CDR3 nucleotides: TGTGCCAACAGGGAGGGAGCTTTCTTT. The genes are TRBV21-1 and TRBJ1-1. TRBV21-1 is labeled a pseudogene. CDR3 size: 9 residues.

The rearrangement uses TRBV5-5 and TRBJ1-3; the D is unclear. Germline values: CDR1 SGHKS, CDR2 YYEKEE (reference sequence). The CDR3 covers 14 residues. The V gene lost 2 bases and the J gene lost 8 bases, with 14 bases spanning the gap. DNA for the CDR3: TGTGCCAGCAGCTTCCTGACTCTGCGGGACACCATATATTTT. Amino acid sequence: CASSFLTLRDTIYF.